This TCR beta chain was retrieved from a study of CD8 T cells in Susac syndrome. Random-hexamer reverse transcription was applied to about 0.45 to 1 ug RNA. TCRdb passed the immunoSEQ multiplex PCR reads through MiXCR, listing each CDR3 protein once. This sample has roughly 86,000 distinct CDR3 sequences, with 96% found just once. This CDR3 is 14 amino acids long. CDR1 is SGDLS and CDR2 is YYNGEE in the germline V gene. Trimming took 0 bases from V and 2 from J, leaving 9 bases between them. This sequence joins TRBV9 and TRBJ2-7; a weak D match, TRBD2 (5 bases). The sequencing input was CD8+ T cells from PBMCs. The clonotype comes from a human donor with Susac syndrome. The CDR3: CASSVGGDAYEQYF. In DNA form, the CDR3 reads TGTGCCAGCAGCGTAGGGGGAGACGCCTACGAGCAGTACTTC. Filled out from reference TRBV9 and TRBJ2-7, the complete variable domain reads DSGVTQTPKHLITATGQRVTLRCSPRSGDLSVYWYQQSLDQGLQFLIQYYNGEERAKGNILERFSAQQFPDLHSELNLSSLELGDSALYFCASSVGGDAYEQYFGPGTRLTVT.